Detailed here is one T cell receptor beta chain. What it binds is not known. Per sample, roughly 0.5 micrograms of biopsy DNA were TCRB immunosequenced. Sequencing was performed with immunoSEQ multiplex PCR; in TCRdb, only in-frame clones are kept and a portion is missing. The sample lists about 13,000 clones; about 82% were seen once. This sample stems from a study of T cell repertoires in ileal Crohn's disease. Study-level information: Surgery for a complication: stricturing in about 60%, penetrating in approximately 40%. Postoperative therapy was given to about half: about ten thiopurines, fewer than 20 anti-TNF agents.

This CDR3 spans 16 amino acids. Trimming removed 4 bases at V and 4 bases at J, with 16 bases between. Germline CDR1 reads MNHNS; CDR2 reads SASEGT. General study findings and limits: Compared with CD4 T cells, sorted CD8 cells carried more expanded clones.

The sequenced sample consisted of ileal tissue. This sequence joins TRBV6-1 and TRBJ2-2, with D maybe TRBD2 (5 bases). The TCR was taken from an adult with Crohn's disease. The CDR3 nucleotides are TGTGCCAGCAGTGTACGGACGCCCCGGGGCACCGGGGAGCTGTTTTTT. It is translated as CASSVRTPRGTGELFF.